A single sample is the source of the 10 T cell receptor beta chains below, sequenced in a study of shared clonotypes between healthy human individuals. Clones were sequenced by immunoSEQ multiplex PCR, and TCRdb holds only the in-frame ones, with some missing. This table has more than 850,000 clones, around 78% appearing once. The sample consisted of memory CD4+ T cells from PBMCs. Subset meaning: CD45RA-negative fraction. The receptors originated from a man between 18 and 29 years old in good health. Some clones in this sample may be carry-over from other donors' samples.

The J gene is TRBJ2-7, the V gene TRBV23-1, with 8 bases identical to TRBD1. TRBV23-1 is designated an ORF whose function remains uncertain. Trimming at V came to 2 bases and at J to 3 bases, leaving 15 bases not matched to a gene. The CDR3 totals 18 residues. The CDR3 sequence is CASSQPGQDAPSIYEQYF. CDR3 nucleotide sequence: TGCGCCAGCAGTCAACCGGGACAGGATGCTCCTTCGATCTACGAGCAGTACTTC.

Only a few counts were recorded for this clone. The chain carries TRBV5-1 and TRBJ1-2, with 9 positions matching TRBD1. Trimming cost V 4 bases and J 0 bases; bases outside gene matches: 7. Germline V gives CDR1 SGHRS, CDR2 YFSETQ. The CDR3 totals 16 residues. This chain's CDR3 is CASSPAGTGTNYGYTF. The CDR3 DNA reads as TGCGCCAGCAGCCCCGCCGGGACAGGGACTAACTATGGCTACACCTTC.

This chain uses TRBV6-6 with TRBJ1-5; 9 bases are shared with TRBD1. The germline CDR1 and CDR2 sequences are MNHNY and SVGAGI (reference sequence). The CDR3 length is 15 residues. V lost 8 bases, J lost 4 bases, and 9 bases stayed unmatched. Here the CDR3 reads CASWNRGLWNQPQHF. The CDR3 region has the DNA TGTGCCAGCTGGAACAGGGGGCTTTGGAATCAGCCCCAGCATTTT.

The chain uses TRBV5-4 and TRBJ2-1; 9 nucleotides match TRBD1. V lost 4 bases and J lost 4; bases outside the gene matches: 6. The CDR3 sequence is 15 residues long. Looked up from germline, CDR1 is SGHNT and CDR2 is YYREEE (reference sequence). This chain's CDR3 is CASSPGGTGYNEQFF. In DNA, the CDR3 is TGTGCCAGCAGCCCAGGCGGGACAGGGTACAATGAGCAGTTCTTC.

The chain's CDR3 is CASSVEGGTGTEAFF. In nucleotides, the CDR3 is TGTGCCAGCAGCGTAGAGGGGGGGACAGGCACTGAAGCTTTCTTT. The J gene is TRBJ1-1, the V gene TRBV9; 8 bases map to TRBD1. The CDR3 spans 15 residues. With 0 bases clipped from V and 4 bases from J, the junction kept 5 bases outside the gene matches. Germline V gives CDR1 SGDLS, CDR2 YYNGEE.

Written as DNA, the CDR3 is TGCGCCAGCAGCCAAGATGTCGCCTTCGTTGAGCAGTACTTC. Encoded protein: CASSQDVAFVEQYF. The rearrangement uses TRBV4-3 and TRBJ2-7; D is unresolved. Trimming cost V 0 bases and J 7 bases, with 13 bases left between them. There are 14 residues in the CDR3. Germline V CDR1 and CDR2: LGHNA, YSLEER.

J is TRBJ1-5 and V is TRBV27; D not resolved. This CDR3 comprises 17 residues. V gave up 7 bases and J gave up 0 bases, with 19 bases separating them. Germline CDR1 and CDR2: MNHEY and SMNVEV (reference sequence). CDR3 protein: CASKLFGRASSNQPQHF. The CDR3 DNA follows: TGTGCCAGCAAACTTTTTGGTAGGGCTTCTAGCAATCAGCCCCAGCATTTT.

This clone was seen ten or more times. The chain links TRBV7-2 to TRBJ2-5, with D possibly TRBD1 on 7 matching bases. This CDR3 contains 15 residues. The germline V and J ends were trimmed by 1 base and 5 bases, with 14 bases remaining between them. Per germline, CDR1 SGHTA and CDR2 FQGNSA. The CDR3, as DNA: TGTGCCAGCAGCTTAGAAGCAGGGGGGTTCGAGACCCAGTACTTC. Amino acid sequence: CASSLEAGGFETQYF.

The gene calls are TRBV5-1 and TRBJ2-2, with TRBD2 matching over 14 bases. The CDR3 extends over 18 amino acids. Germline V gene data show CDR1 as SGHRS and CDR2 as YFSETQ. J lost 6 bases, V lost 0 bases, and 7 bases had no gene match. CDR3: CASSLAGTSGSGAGELFF. The CDR3 coding sequence is TGCGCCAGCAGCTTGGCCGGGACTAGCGGGAGCGGGGCCGGGGAGCTGTTTTTT.

This clone has just a few counts. The chain uses TRBV29-1 and TRBJ2-2, with 10 bases matching TRBD2. CDR3 length: 14 residues. With 7 bases clipped from V and 6 bases from J, the junction kept 8 bases outside the gene matches. Looked up from germline, CDR1 is SQVTM and CDR2 is ANQGSEA. CDR3: CSAGTSGTAGELFF. The CDR3 DNA sequence: TGCAGCGCGGGCACTAGCGGGACCGCCGGGGAGCTGTTTTTT.